Following are 14 T cell receptor beta chains from one sample sequenced in a study of graft-versus-host responses after intestinal transplantation. Produced via immunoSEQ multiplex PCR; TCRdb's table is partial and in-frame only. The sample has 33,000 or so clones; around 96% are singletons. This material consisted of PBMCs, taken 16 days after intestinal transplant. The receptors stem from a human patient who received an intestinal transplant, so some T cells may come from the graft donor.

This clone was seen only a few times. The chain combines TRBV19 with TRBJ2-1, with D hard to call. The CDR3 contains 14 residues. In germline, CDR1 is LNHDA, CDR2 SQIVND (reference sequence). The V end lost 5 bases, the J end lost 0 bases, and 8 bases lay between the germline ends. The CDR3 coding sequence is TGTGCCAGTAGTGACATGAGCTCCTACAATGAGCAGTTCTTC. Translated: CASSDMSSYNEQFF.

DNA for the CDR3: TGTGCCTGGAGTCCCGCGGGGGGGGCCCGACAGCCCCAGCATTTT. Translating it yields CAWSPAGGARQPQHF. This chain connects TRBV30 to TRBJ1-5; D is possibly TRBD1 (6 bases). CDR1 is GTSNPN, CDR2 SVGIG, per germline (reference sequence). Trimming took off 2 bases at V and 7 bases at J, with 18 bases between the two ends. CDR3 length: 15 amino acids.

Only one count was recorded for this clone. This rearrangement joins TRBV6-5 to TRBJ2-6, with D hard to call. This CDR3 has 14 residues. V lost 10 bases and J lost 5, with 15 bases in between. Germline V gene data show CDR1 as MNHEY and CDR2 as SVGAGI. The CDR3 protein is CATLSPFRANVLTF. CDR3 nucleotides: TGTGCCACGCTCAGCCCGTTCAGGGCCAACGTCCTGACTTTC.

The rearrangement joins TRBV4-2 to TRBJ1-5; D gene uncertain. Germline CDR1 reads LGHNA; CDR2 reads YNFKEQ. This CDR3 contains 13 residues. The V end was cut by 1 base, the J end by 4 bases, with 5 bases between. The CDR3 DNA is TGTGCCAGCAGCCAAGCGGGAAATCAGCCCCAGCATTTT. It encodes CASSQAGNQPQHF.

This chain joins TRBV7-9 and TRBJ2-3; no reliable D call. Germline V gene sequence: CDR1 SEHNR, CDR2 FQNEAQ (reference sequence). V shed 1 base and J shed 1 base, with 6 bases lying between them. The CDR3 has 14 residues. The CDR3 protein is CASSLEAGTDTQYF. CDR3 nucleotides: TGTGCCAGCAGCTTAGAGGCAGGCACAGATACGCAGTATTTT. The entire variable domain, with the rest obtained from reference TRBV7-9 and TRBJ2-3, is as follows: DTGVSQNPRHKITKRGQNVTFRCDPISEHNRLYWYRQTLGQGPEFLTYFQNEAQLEKSRLLSDRFSAERPKGSFSTLEIQRTEQGDSAMYLCASSLEAGTDTQYFGPGTRLTVL.

This clone was observed once. The rearrangement links TRBV7-3 to TRBJ2-1; D perhaps matches TRBD2 (5 bases). This CDR3 has 17 amino acids. CDR1 is SGHTA, CDR2 FQGTGA, per germline. Trimming removed 1 base from V and 0 bases from J, with 13 bases in between. For the CDR3, the DNA is TGTGCCAGCAGCTTAAGGCCCTATACTAGCTCCTACAATGAGCAGTTCTTC. This sequence encodes CASSLRPYTSSYNEQFF.

The gene calls are TRBV4-1 and TRBJ2-5; 12 bases are shared with TRBD2. The DNA end lines up better with TRBJ2-7; the J call may be wrong. Germline loops: CDR1 MGHRA, CDR2 YSYEKL. The CDR3 is made up of 15 amino acids. In nucleotides, the CDR3 is TGCGCCAGCAGCCAGACTAGCGGGAGAAAGAACGAGCAGTACTTC. Translated: CASSQTSGRKNEQYF.

This clone has just a few counts. J is TRBJ1-1 and V is TRBV4-2; D not certain. V gave up 1 base and J gave up 0 bases, with 3 bases separating them. Germline-derived CDR1 and CDR2 are LGHNA and YNFKEQ. The CDR3 covers 13 residues. The CDR3 sequence: CASSQGMNTEAFF. DNA of the CDR3: TGTGCCAGCAGCCAAGGGATGAACACTGAAGCTTTCTTT.

The chain carries TRBV5-6 and TRBJ1-1; D is unclear. Trimming pared 1 base from V and 13 bases from J, leaving 14 bases between. The CDR3 has 12 amino acids. Germline assignment: CDR1 SGHDT and CDR2 YYEEEE. CDR3 protein: CASSLNRATGFF. CDR3 coding DNA: TGTGCCAGCAGCTTGAATCGGGCGACGGGTTTCTTT.

The gene calls are TRBV9 and TRBJ2-5; TRBD2 agrees at 8 bases. TRBJ2-7 matches the DNA end more closely, so the J call is doubtful. Per germline, CDR1 SGDLS and CDR2 YYNGEE. The CDR3 has 15 amino acids. This CDR3 reads CASSPSGSGSYEQYF. The CDR3 nucleotides read TGTGCCAGCAGCCCAAGCGGGAGTGGTTCCTACGAGCAGTACTTC.

The chain has TRBV7-2 and TRBJ2-7; no clear D gene. V was clipped by 5 bases and J by 3 bases, with 17 bases between them. Germline lookup yields CDR1 SGHTA and CDR2 FQGNSA. The CDR3 totals 15 residues. The CDR3 DNA is TGTGCCAGCAGCCAACAAGCCAAGAGTAACTACGAGCAGTACTTC. Translation: CASSQQAKSNYEQYF. The complete variable domain, with remaining parts taken from reference TRBV7-2 and TRBJ2-7, reads GAGVSQSPSNKVTEKGKDVELRCDPISGHTALYWYRQSLGQGLEFLIYFQGNSAPDKSGLPSDRFSAERTGGSVSTLTIQRTQQEDSAVYLCASSQQAKSNYEQYFGPGTRLTVT.

V gene TRBV27 combines with J gene TRBJ2-1; 11 bases align to TRBD1. J lost 8 bases, V lost 6 bases, and 6 bases had no gene match. The CDR3 runs to 14 residues. Germline V gives CDR1 MNHEY, CDR2 SMNVEV (reference sequence). The CDR3 spells CASSPGTGGDEQFF. CDR3 nucleotides: TGTGCCAGCAGCCCCGGGACAGGGGGAGATGAGCAGTTCTTC.

This chain joins TRBV10-2 and TRBJ2-1; D gene unclear. The CDR3 is 16 residues long. Germline V CDR1 and CDR2: WSHSY, SAAADI. The V end lost 2 bases, the J end lost 0 bases, and 11 bases lay between the germline ends. The DNA of the CDR3 is TGCGCCAGCAGTGAGGCCCCCGTGAGCTCCTACAATGAGCAGTTCTTC. Protein sequence: CASSEAPVSSYNEQFF.

The chain links TRBV9 to TRBJ1-2; 7 nucleotides line up with TRBD1. Germline CDR1 and CDR2: SGDLS and YYNGEE. This CDR3 comprises 15 residues. V was pared by 2 bases and J by 8 bases, with 12 bases of the junction left unmatched. CDR3 loop: CASSVQKEGAWGYTF. DNA of the CDR3: TGTGCCAGCAGCGTTCAGAAGGAGGGGGCTTGGGGCTACACCTTC. The variable domain in full, with the rest retrieved from reference TRBV9 and TRBJ1-2, is DSGVTQTPKHLITATGQRVTLRCSPRSGDLSVYWYQQSLDQGLQFLIQYYNGEERAKGNILERFSAQQFPDLHSELNLSSLELGDSALYFCASSVQKEGAWGYTFGSGTRLTVV.